This TCR beta chain was profiled in a study of blood T cell repertoires in COVID-19. On the study more broadly: Samples came from the United States, Italy and Spain, spanning acute and convalescent COVID-19.

V was clipped by 5 bases and J by 6 bases, with 17 bases between them. CDR3 size: 15 residues. Per germline, CDR1 SEHNR and CDR2 FQNEAQ (reference sequence). Method: immunoSEQ multiplex PCR; TCRdb's copy keeps in-frame clones and lacks some. The data hold approximately 200,000 clones, with under 85% observed a single time. This TCR was sampled from a man aged 55 to 69 with active or convalescent COVID-19. Sequencing was performed on peripheral blood. This chain joins TRBV7-9 and TRBJ2-1, with D perhaps matching TRBD1 (6 bases). Written as DNA, the CDR3 is TGTGCCAGCAGCCCAAAGGGGGTGTTCGTCAATGAGCAGTTCTTC. This sequence encodes CASSPKGVFVNEQFF.